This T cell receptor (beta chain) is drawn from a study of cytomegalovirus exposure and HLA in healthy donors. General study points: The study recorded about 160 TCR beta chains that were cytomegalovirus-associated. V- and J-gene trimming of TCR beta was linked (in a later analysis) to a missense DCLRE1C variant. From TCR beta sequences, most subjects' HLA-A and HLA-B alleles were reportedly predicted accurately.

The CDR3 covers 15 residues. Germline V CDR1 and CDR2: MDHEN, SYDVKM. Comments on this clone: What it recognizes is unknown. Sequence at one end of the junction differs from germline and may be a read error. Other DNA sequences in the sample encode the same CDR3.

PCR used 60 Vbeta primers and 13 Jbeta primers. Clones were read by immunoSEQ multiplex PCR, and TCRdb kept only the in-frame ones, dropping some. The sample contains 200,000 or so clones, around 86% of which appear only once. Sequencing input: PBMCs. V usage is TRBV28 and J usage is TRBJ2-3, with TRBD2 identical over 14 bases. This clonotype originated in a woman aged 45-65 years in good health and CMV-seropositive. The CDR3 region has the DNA TGTGCCAGCAGTCAGACTAGCGGGAGGGCAGATACACAGTATTTT. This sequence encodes CASSQTSGRADTQYF.